These T cell receptor beta chains were read from a single sample in a study of cytomegalovirus exposure and HLA in healthy donors. Only in-frame clones appear in the TCRdb table, and some are missing; sequencing was by immunoSEQ multiplex PCR. Of 120,000 to 150,000 clones listed, 60% to 80% are singletons. Input material: PBMCs. The receptors originated from a woman between 40 and 55 years old in good health and CMV-seropositive. Both conserved end residues are part of each CDR3. A D gene is named only where the DNA matches it firmly. Size is omitted from some rows. Given values are once, few, many or a class for expanded clones.

>TRBD2|once|TRBJ2-5|TRBV7-9
CASSPRGGLLGQETQYF
TGTGCCAGCAGCCCACGGGGGGGCTTGTTGGGTCAAGAGACCCAGTACTTC
>TRBD2|.|TRBJ2-2|TRBV9
CASSVALAGGHDGELFF
TGTGCCAGCAGCGTAGCCCTAGCGGGGGGGCATGACGGGGAGCTGTTTTTT
>TRBD2|.|TRBJ2-1|TRBV27
CASTVSSGDFNEQFF
TGTGCCAGTACAGTGTCTAGCGGGGATTTTAATGAGCAGTTCTTC
>TRBD2|once|TRBJ2-2|TRBV4-1
CASSPRLAGGPGGELFF
TGCGCCAGCAGCCCCCGACTAGCGGGGGGGCCCGGTGGGGAGCTGTTTTTT
>.|.|TRBJ1-2|TRBV5-1
CASSLAGTNPYGYTF
TGCGCCAGCAGCTTGGCCGGGACAAACCCCTATGGCTACACCTTC
>.|.|TRBJ1-1|TRBV29-1
CSIPDRIMNTEAFF
TGCAGCATCCCTGACAGAATCATGAACACTGAAGCTTTCTTT
>TRBD1|once|TRBJ2-1|TRBV18
CASCLRPGQEYNEQFF
TGTGCCAGCTGCCTTCGGCCGGGACAGGAATACAATGAGCAGTTCTTC
>TRBD2|once|TRBJ2-5|TRBV2
CATGPGGLVQETQYF
TGTGCCACCGGTCCGGGGGGGCTCGTCCAAGAGACCCAGTACTTC
>.|.|TRBJ2-7|TRBV2
CASRRGYEQYF
TGTGCCAGCCGGCGAGGCTACGAGCAGTACTTC
>.|.|TRBJ1-6|TRBV19
CASSAATGSYNSTLHF
TGTGCCAGTAGTGCCGCGACAGGCTCCTATAATTCAACCCTCCACTTT
>TRBD1|.|TRBJ2-4|TRBV27
CASSPQGVTKNIQYF
TGTGCCAGCAGTCCCCAGGGGGTGACCAAAAACATTCAGTACTTC
>TRBD1|.|TRBJ1-5|TRBV6-1
CASRTGQGSNQPQHF
TGTGCCAGCAGAACAGGACAGGGTAGCAATCAGCCCCAGCATTTT
>TRBD1|.|TRBJ1-2|TRBV7-6
CASSLGEGGGGYTF
TGTGCCAGCAGCTTAGGAGAAGGAGGGGGCGGCTACACCTTC
>.|.|TRBJ2-7|TRBV28
CASIGGYEQYF
TGTGCCAGCATCGGGGGCTACGAGCAGTACTTC